Reported below is one TCR beta chain. Its antigen is undetermined. These data come from a study of cytomegalovirus exposure and HLA in healthy donors. General study results and limits: Segments of the TCR beta V type were, in most cases, productive about 90% or about 30% of the time in an earlier analysis. The records held CMV serostatus as the only immune exposure information. Analysis performed later showed TCR beta chains linked to HLA being more clonally expanded than equally common others.

Germline CDR1 and CDR2: SQVTM and ANQGSEA. V lost 3 bases and J lost 3, with 9 bases in between. This CDR3 contains 14 residues. PCR involved 60 Vbeta and 13 Jbeta primers. How the authors handled the data: A later analysis counted around 80 million unique TCR beta chains, around 10 million shared. Assay: immunoSEQ multiplex PCR; the TCRdb copy retains only in-frame clones and omits some. V and J calls and clone size are given by that table; D and trimming were obtained from the DNA. Among under 150,000 clones, approximately 80% were seen once, and the ten largest hold 3% to 4%. The chain carries TRBV29-1 and TRBJ2-6, with TRBD2 as a possible D gene (5 bases). Sequencing was carried out using PBMCs. This TCR derives from a woman aged 40 to 55 in good health and CMV-seronegative. The CDR3 nucleotides read TGCAGCGTTGATCCGGGAAGTGGGGCCAACGTCCTGACTTTC. This gives the protein CSVDPGSGANVLTF.